The rows below give T cell receptor beta chains drawn from one sample of a study of beta chain features in type 1 diabetes. Sequencing was performed with immunoSEQ multiplex PCR; in TCRdb, only in-frame clones are kept and a portion is missing. The data contain some 240,000 clones, approximately 11% of them singletons. Material: central memory CD4+ T cells from blood. The receptors come from a young man in good health. The CDR3 runs from the conserved cysteine through the conserved F or W. A row's size may be missing; if present it is once, few, many or a size class.

cdr3_length	v_call	clone_size	j_call	cdr3_aa
15	TRBV4-1	many	TRBJ1-2	CASSQARDSNYGYTF
14	TRBV11-2	few	TRBJ2-3	CASSLVAGTDTQYF
16	TRBV9	few	TRBJ2-1	CASSVRVLAGGYEQFF
15	TRBV7-2	NA	TRBJ2-3	CASSLTSGTGGTQYF
15	TRBV25-1	NA	TRBJ2-1	CASSGVGGRSNEQFF
11	TRBV20-1	NA	TRBJ2-7	CSAMLAYEQYF
12	TRBV18	many	TRBJ2-1	CASSPPGAWQFF
14	TRBV28	NA	TRBJ2-5	CASSLSGNGETQYF
14	TRBV27	many	TRBJ2-1	CASTAGTSGRPQFF
13	TRBV2	NA	TRBJ1-1	CASSVEGSTEAFF
16	TRBV25-1	NA	TRBJ2-7	CASSENPDRGAYEQYF
13	TRBV29-1	NA	TRBJ2-7	CSATGERRYEQYF
16	TRBV28	many	TRBJ2-4	CASSFSGDVAKNIQYF
16	TRBV7-2	NA	TRBJ2-3	CASSGRDRGYTDTQYF
14	TRBV7-8	many	TRBJ2-3	CASSSREGADTQYF
14	TRBV4-1	NA	TRBJ1-3	CASSQGQNWNTIYF
15	TRBV25-1	NA	TRBJ2-5	CASSELGLGEETQYF
11	TRBV20-1	NA	TRBJ2-5	CSARNPGSQYF
15	TRBV6-5	NA	TRBJ1-2	CASSFDRRTTYGYTF
17	TRBV5-1	few	TRBJ2-1	CASTPMGLAGGYNEQFF
13	TRBV5-4	few	TRBJ2-3	CASSLDVPDTQYF
12	TRBV28	few	TRBJ1-2	CASSPWTGGYTF
14	TRBV6-5	NA	TRBJ2-5	CASTLQGAGETQYF
15	TRBV7-9	few	TRBJ2-1	CASSLVGTLGNEQFF
13	TRBV11-2	NA	TRBJ1-2	CASSPRGQLGYTF
13	TRBV6-6	NA	TRBJ2-5	CASILAGGETQYF
17	TRBV14	NA	TRBJ2-3	CASSQALSSSSTDTQYF
12	TRBV2	NA	TRBJ2-1	CASSEARDEQFF
14	TRBV5-1	few	TRBJ2-2	CASRDTVNTGELFF
20	TRBV4-2	NA	TRBJ2-2	CASRRSWGVQLSSGTGELFF